This record covers a single TCR beta chain. This sample was taken from a study of blood T cell repertoires in COVID-19. Looking at the study overall: Samples representing acute and convalescent COVID-19 were sourced from the United States, Italy and Spain. The analysed material was cDNA or gDNA that came from T cells, B-cell-depleted T cells, or PBMCs.

Authors' analysis steps: Researchers report that nucleated cell counts were estimated from reference gene primer amplification. Assay used: immunoSEQ multiplex PCR; TCRdb lists only in-frame clones, some missing. D and trimming come from the DNA, and the V and J calls and clone size come from that table. This table has about 240,000 clones, more than 85% appearing once. Germline V gene lookup returns CDR1 SNHLY and CDR2 FYNNEI. Trimming pared 8 bases from V and 0 bases from J, leaving 14 bases between. The CDR3 spans 16 residues. This TCR was recovered from a woman in her seventies with active or convalescent COVID-19. Sample: peripheral blood. The chain uses TRBV2 and TRBJ1-6; D may be TRBD1 (5 bases). The CDR3 region is CASRPTASSYNSPLHF. The CDR3 DNA reads as TGTGCCAGCCGCCCGACAGCAAGCTCCTATAATTCACCCCTCCACTTT.